One TCR beta chain is described in this entry. The method was immunoSEQ multiplex PCR; TCRdb's version includes in-frame clones alone and lacks a portion of them. The sample carries over 100,000 clones, roughly 89% recorded once. Per germline, CDR1 SGHNT and CDR2 YENEEA. The CDR3 loop spans 14 amino acids. Unmatched junction bases numbered 6, after V lost 5 bases and J lost 5 bases. This sample was included in a study of cytomegalovirus exposure and HLA in healthy donors. The genes are TRBV11-3 and TRBJ2-3, with 8 bases matching TRBD2. This TCR derives from a woman between 18 and 29 years old in good health and CMV-seronegative. The specimen sequenced was PBMCs. In nucleotides, the CDR3 is TGTGCCAGCAGCCCAGGACTAGCCGTAGATACGCAGTATTTT. Protein product: CASSPGLAVDTQYF. Based on the CDR3 plus reference TRBV11-3 and TRBJ2-3, the full variable domain is EAGVVQSPRYKIIEKKQPVAFWCNPISGHNTLYWYLQNLGQGPELLIRYENEEAVDDSQLPKDRFSAERLKGVDSTLKIQPAELGDSAVYLCASSPGLAVDTQYFGPGTRLTVL.